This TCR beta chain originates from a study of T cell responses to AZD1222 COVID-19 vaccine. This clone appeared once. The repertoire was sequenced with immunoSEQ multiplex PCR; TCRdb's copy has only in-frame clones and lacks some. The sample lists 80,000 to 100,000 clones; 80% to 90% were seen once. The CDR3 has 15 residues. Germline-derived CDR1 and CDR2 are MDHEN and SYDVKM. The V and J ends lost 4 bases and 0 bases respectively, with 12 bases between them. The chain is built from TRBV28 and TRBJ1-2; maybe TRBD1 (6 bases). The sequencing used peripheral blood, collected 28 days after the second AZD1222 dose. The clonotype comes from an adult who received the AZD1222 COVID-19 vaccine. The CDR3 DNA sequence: TGTGCCAGCAGTTCAGGACAGAGGTCTAACTATGGCTACACCTTC. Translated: CASSSGQRSNYGYTF.